The 19 T cell receptor beta chains given below trace back to one sample, sequenced in a study of T cell repertoires in cytomegalovirus infection. One entry per CDR3 protein results from TCRdb running MiXCR on the reads. In the table there are about 470,000 distinct CDR3 sequences, 40% to 50% of which are singletons. These receptors' antigens are unknown. The sample here was cultured PBMCs, taken from culture after CMV antigen stimulation. All receptors derive from a human donor in good health (CMV status not recorded). Some clones in this sample may be carry-over from other donors' samples.

This chain connects TRBV27 to TRBJ1-1; perhaps TRBD1 as D (6 bases). Germline CDR1 MNHEY, CDR2 SMNVEV (reference sequence). This CDR3 has 14 amino acids. V lost 7 bases and J lost 0, with 12 bases in between. This CDR3 reads CASTPGHMNTEAFF. Written as DNA, the CDR3 is TGTGCCAGCACCCCGGGACACATGAACACTGAAGCTTTCTTT.

This rearrangement joins TRBV19 to TRBJ2-1; D possibly corresponds to TRBD1 (5 bases). CDR3 size: 16 residues. V lost 5 bases to trimming and J lost 4 bases, with 18 bases between them. Germline loops: CDR1 LNHDA, CDR2 SQIVND (reference sequence). The CDR3 loop reads CASSGVGQGLYNEQFF. The CDR3 coding sequence is TGTGCCAGTAGTGGGGTCGGGCAGGGCCTGTACAATGAGCAGTTCTTC.

The V and J genes are TRBV12-3 or TRBV12-4 and TRBJ1-4; D call uncertain. This CDR3 has 13 residues. Trimming cost V 2 bases and J 7 bases, with 8 bases left between them. The CDR3 DNA sequence: TGTGCCAGCAGTTTACGCGGGGTTGAAAAACTGTTTTTT. Encoded protein: CASSLRGVEKLFF.

This clonotype was counted a few times. The J gene is TRBJ2-7, the V gene TRBV10-3; no reliable D call. The CDR3 is 12 residues long. V was clipped by 4 bases and J by 1 base, with 5 bases between them. Germline CDR1 is ENHRY and CDR2 is SYGVKD. The CDR3 spells CAISGSSYEQYF. In nucleotides, the CDR3 is TGTGCCATCAGTGGGTCGTCCTACGAGCAGTACTTC.

This chain joins TRBV5-1 and TRBJ2-7, with 13 bases aligning to TRBD2. With V trimmed by 5 bases and J by 5 bases, 4 bases remained unmatched. This CDR3 spans 14 amino acids. Germline CDR1 reads SGHRS; CDR2 reads YFSETQ. The CDR3 sequence: CASRRGTSGDEQYF. DNA for the CDR3: TGCGCCAGCAGGAGAGGGACTAGCGGGGACGAGCAGTACTTC.

This clonotype was seen more than once but under ten times. V gene TRBV7-2 combines with J gene TRBJ2-5, with unresolved D. The CDR3 is made up of 14 amino acids. Germline V gene sequence: CDR1 SGHTA, CDR2 FQGNSA. V shed 2 bases and J shed 5 bases, with 12 bases lying between them. CDR3 sequence reads: CASSLILVSETQYF. DNA of the CDR3: TGTGCCAGCAGCTTAATCCTAGTGTCGGAGACCCAGTACTTC.

The chain recombines TRBV10-3 with TRBJ2-1; 8 nucleotides match TRBD1. The CDR3 runs 17 residues. Germline V CDR1 and CDR2: ENHRY, SYGVKD. Losses at the gene ends were 4 bases for V and 6 bases for J; bases not matched to a gene: 14. CDR3 region: CAISVRAGQGLANEQFF. The CDR3 region has the DNA TGTGCCATCAGTGTCCGAGCCGGACAGGGCTTGGCCAATGAGCAGTTCTTC.

The chain recombines TRBV11-2 with TRBJ2-5; 8 nucleotides align to TRBD2. The CDR3 runs to 15 residues. Germline V lookup: CDR1 SGHAT, CDR2 FQNNGV. The junction had 10 bases not matched to a gene; V was cut back by 5 bases and J by 5 bases. The DNA of the CDR3 is TGTGCCAGCAGCCCTACTAGCGGATATAGGGAGACCCAGTACTTC. The encoded protein is CASSPTSGYRETQYF.

The CDR3 bases are TGTGCCAGGGGGGGGACAGGGGGCCGGGCCAGGCTTATGAACACTGAAGCTTTCTTT. Residues: CARGGTGGRARLMNTEAFF. This chain uses TRBV19 with TRBJ1-1, with 12 bases that match TRBD1. The germline gives CDR1 LNHDA, CDR2 SQIVND (reference sequence). CDR3 length equals 19 residues. V lost 9 bases to trimming and J lost 0 bases; unmatched junction nucleotides: 17.

In this sample, this clonotype turned up many times. The chain links TRBV7-2 to TRBJ1-1, with 7 bases lining up with TRBD1. Germline trimming cut 5 bases from V and 4 bases from J; bases unmatched to any gene: 7. Germline V gene data show CDR1 as SGHTA and CDR2 as FQGNSA. The CDR3 length is 14 residues. The CDR3 sequence: CASSPGGDLTEAFF. The CDR3 nucleotides read TGTGCCAGCAGCCCAGGGGGGGACCTCACTGAAGCTTTCTTT.

V and J are TRBV20-1 and TRBJ2-3, with 7 bases identical to TRBD1. Germline-derived CDR1 and CDR2 are DFQATT and SNEGSKA (reference sequence). V shed 1 base and J 2 bases; nucleotides not matched to a gene: 6. CDR3 length equals 15 residues. The CDR3: CSARGQGSPTDTQYF. The CDR3 DNA follows: TGCAGTGCTAGAGGACAGGGATCCCCCACAGATACGCAGTATTTT.

This clonotype was seen more than once but under ten times. The chain couples TRBV12-3 or TRBV12-4 to TRBJ1-1, with no clear D. The V end lost 6 bases, the J end lost 10 bases, and 21 bases lay between the germline ends. The CDR3 covers 14 residues. The CDR3, as DNA: TGTGCCAGCAGGAGAACGGGCCCAAAGGACGGAGCTTTCTTT. It is translated as CASRRTGPKDGAFF.

This chain connects TRBV7-6 to TRBJ2-7; the D is unclear. Trimming took 2 bases from V and 2 from J, leaving 19 bases between them. The CDR3 runs to 17 residues. CDR1 is SGHVS, CDR2 FNYEAQ, per germline. The DNA of the CDR3 is TGTGCCAGCAGCTTATCCGACGGCAGTCTTGTTCCCTACGAGCAGTACTTC. Translation gives CASSLSDGSLVPYEQYF.

V is TRBV19 and J is TRBJ2-7; D could derive from TRBD1 or TRBD2 (5 bases each). The germline V gene has CDR1 LNHDA and CDR2 SQIVND (reference sequence). This CDR3 is built from 14 residues. V was cut by 8 bases and J by 3 bases, with 17 bases left in between. The CDR3 loop is CASDVVQEDYEQYF. CDR3 DNA: TGTGCCAGTGATGTAGTACAGGAGGACTACGAGCAGTACTTC.

The rearrangement uses TRBV5-1 and TRBJ1-2, with D hard to call. The V gene's germline CDR1 is SGHRS and CDR2 YFSETQ. V dropped 2 bases and J dropped 5 bases, with 19 bases sitting between them. The CDR3 is 16 residues long. In DNA form, the CDR3 reads TGCGCCAGCAGCTTTCAGACCTCTGGGCAGTTTTATGGCTACACCTTC. Encoded protein: CASSFQTSGQFYGYTF.

This clonotype occurred once. V is TRBV5-1 and J is TRBJ2-4; D remains unclear. The CDR3 is made up of 15 amino acids. Per the germline V gene, CDR1 is SGHRS and CDR2 is YFSETQ. V was trimmed by 3 bases and J by 4 bases, leaving 14 bases between them. CDR3 bases: TGCGCCAGCAGCTCCGACCCACCCCCTAAAAACATTCAGTACTTC. Translating gives CASSSDPPPKNIQYF.

This clonotype has more than one count but fewer than ten. The genes are TRBV2 and TRBJ2-1; D not resolved. The CDR3 is made up of 14 amino acids. Germline CDR1 and CDR2: SNHLY and FYNNEI. Trimming stripped 3 bases from V and 1 base from J, with 7 bases between. The CDR3 sequence is CASSDPGSYNEQFF. The CDR3, as DNA: TGTGCCAGCAGTGATCCCGGGTCCTACAATGAGCAGTTCTTC.

V gene TRBV7-9 combines with J gene TRBJ2-5, with 7 bases that match TRBD2. The V segment lost 3 bases and the J segment 10 bases; nucleotides outside the gene matches: 8. Germline-derived CDR1 and CDR2 are SEHNR and FQNEAQ (reference sequence). CDR3 size: 13 residues. CDR3 in DNA: TGTGCCAGCAGCTTGGCGGGAGTGTCGGACCAGTACTTC. Its protein is CASSLAGVSDQYF.

The J gene is TRBJ2-7, the V gene TRBV6-5, with 8 bases that match TRBD1. With 2 bases clipped from V and 6 bases from J, the junction kept 3 bases outside the gene matches. Germline V gives CDR1 MNHEY, CDR2 SVGAGI. This CDR3 is built from 13 residues. Here the CDR3 DNA reads TGTGCCAGCAGTTACGGACAGGGTCTCGAGCAGTACTTC. Amino acids: CASSYGQGLEQYF.